This T cell receptor beta chain was observed in a study of blood T cell dynamics during melanoma immunotherapy (dated by TCRdb to 2019 to 2021). For the wider study: Patients had metastatic melanoma and received first-line pembrolizumab or nivolumab plus ipilimumab as standard of care in the United Kingdom. The training cohort consisted of consecutive patients, while an additional independent group of patients from the same centre was pooled to form an external validation set. To find early correlates of response, peripheral T cell receptor repertoires were profiled in metastatic melanoma patients before and after one cycle of checkpoint inhibitor therapy. Here is what the overall study found, with its caveats: The study was unable to establish whether the T cell clones driving the repertoire changes were melanoma-specific or instead reflected general immune activation. Patients who later achieved disease control showed a bifurcated PBMC repertoire reorganization at W3, with increased clonality or increased diversity, unlike progressors. The relatively small sample size was acknowledged as potentially limiting generalization of the results.

Taken from the germline V gene, the CDR1 and CDR2 loops are SNHLY and FYNNEI. The cysteine opens and the phenylalanine closes a CDR3 of 13 amino acids. CDR3 DNA only is kept here, 39 bases in frame from base 1. V loses 4 bases at its end and J loses 10 bases; junction bases beyond the gene matches: 6. This sample's time point label indicates: week 3, after first cycle of checkpoint inhibitor. Blood samples were collected before treatment (T0) and at week 3 (W3), after the first cycle of checkpoint blockade. Except for two patients with rapid clinical progression, response was assessed 12 weeks after the first infusion by RECIST 1.1; disease control meant complete response, partial response or stable disease. Any patient who had received prior systemic cancer treatment, was on concomitant immunosuppressant therapy or had synchronous other active malignancies was excluded. To track both circulating cells and T cell turnover, TCR beta was sequenced from bulk PBMC as well as from plasma cell-free DNA. PBMC were isolated from blood with Lymphoprep and SepMate tubes, followed by red cell lysis. QIAamp DNA Blood Mini kits were used to extract DNA from PBMC and from sorted T cell subsets.

Every bulk PBMC sample was loaded with the same fixed amount of roughly 400 ng of DNA. TCR beta CDR3 sequences were amplified from genomic DNA with the immunoSEQ TCRb Assay kit following manufacturer instructions. The KAPA Library Quantification Kit for Illumina platforms was used to quantify the pooled libraries by qPCR. Pooled libraries were clustered at about 0.55-1.2 pM and sequenced on an Illumina NextSeq 500. In the source study's methods: The TCR data were analyzed using immunoSEQ ANALYZER and the R LymphoSeq package. A rearrangement efficiency score was calculated as productive divided by the sum of productive and non-productive CDR3 sequences. Clonality was assessed using the Gini coefficient and diversity using the Renyi index at alpha=1, with pairwise comparisons between timepoints within each patient. In LymphoSeq, clonal relatedness was computed with an edit distance of 3 and repertoire similarity was computed with the Bhattacharyya coefficient. To classify response, a linear discriminant analysis based on week-3 changes in clonality and diversity was built using the R MASS and caret packages. TCRdb stores this immuneACCESS table with in-frame sequences only. Part of the clones is absent; in the studies checked, under half of the shortfall reflects unresolved V genes, and no reason is known for the rest. Clonal size and the V and J genes are those of that table, whereas D and trimming came from the DNA. The sample yields about 12,000 clones; 85% to 90% were counted once. Together, the top ten hold around 4% of the sample.

As concerns this clone: Its antigen has not been determined. Base qualities were left out, and no much larger clone turns up one base away.

In this chain, TRBV2 is recombined with TRBJ2-1, and 8 junction bases match TRBD1. Sequencing used blood, obtained from a patient treated with checkpoint blockade. The TCR was taken from a human donor with melanoma. The bases read TGTGCCAGCAGTGTTTTACAGGGGGGCGAGCAGTTCTTC. This encodes CASSVLQGGEQFF.